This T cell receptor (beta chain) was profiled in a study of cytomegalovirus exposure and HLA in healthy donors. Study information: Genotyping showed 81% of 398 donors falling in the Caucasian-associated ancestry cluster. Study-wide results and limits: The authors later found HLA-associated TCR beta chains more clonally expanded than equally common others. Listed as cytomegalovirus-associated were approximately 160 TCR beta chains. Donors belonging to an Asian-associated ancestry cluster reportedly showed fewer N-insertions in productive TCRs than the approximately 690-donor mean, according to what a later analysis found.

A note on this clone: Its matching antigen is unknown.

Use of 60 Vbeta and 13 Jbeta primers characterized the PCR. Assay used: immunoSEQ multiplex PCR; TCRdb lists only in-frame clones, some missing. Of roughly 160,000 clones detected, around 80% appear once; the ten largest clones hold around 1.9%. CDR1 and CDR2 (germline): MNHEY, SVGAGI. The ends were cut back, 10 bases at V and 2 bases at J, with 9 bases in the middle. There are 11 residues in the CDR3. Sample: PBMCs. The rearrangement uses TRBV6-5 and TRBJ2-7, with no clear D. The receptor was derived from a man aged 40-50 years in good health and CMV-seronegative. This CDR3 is CATLSAYEQYF. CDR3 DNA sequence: TGTGCCACCCTCTCCGCCTACGAGCAGTACTTC.